These 15 T cell receptor beta chains share one sample of origin, sequenced in a study of beta chain features in type 1 diabetes. Study conclusions and caveats: In every one of the four CD4+ subsets, TCRB CDR3s were moderately but significantly shorter in Type 1 diabetes patients.

What these receptors recognize is not known. The sequenced template was cDNA made from the entire isolated RNA. Here immunoSEQ multiplex PCR was the method, and the copy in TCRdb shows in-frame clones only, minus some. The sample includes a few hundred thousand clones, more than 15% of them seen just once. The specimen was naive CD4+ T cells from blood. These receptors all come from a man aged 25-45 years with type 1 diabetes.

This clone was counted a few times. CDR3 sequence (DNA): TGTGCCAGCAGCGGCGGGGGCCCAAACACAGATACGCAGTATTTT. This codes for CASSGGGPNTDTQYF. This chain uses TRBV7-2 with TRBJ2-3; D is perhaps TRBD2 (7 bases). The V end lost 5 bases, the J end lost 2 bases, and 14 bases lay between the germline ends. The CDR3 has 15 residues. CDR1 and CDR2 from the germline V gene are SGHTA and FQGNSA.

The V call is TRBV6-6, the J call TRBJ1-5; perhaps TRBD1 as D (5 bases). Germline-derived CDR1 and CDR2 are MNHNY and SVGAGI (reference sequence). Trimming shortened V by 3 bases and J by 5 bases, and 8 bases separated the two germline ends. The CDR3 covers 13 residues. The CDR3 reads CASSYGQDQPQHF. CDR3 DNA sequence: TGTGCCAGCAGTTATGGACAAGATCAGCCCCAGCATTTT.

A single count supports this clone. Here the CDR3 DNA reads TGTGCCTGGAGTTCAGATTACACCGGGGAGCTGTTTTTT. Protein: CAWSSDYTGELFF. V usage is TRBV30 and J usage is TRBJ2-2; D not resolved. This CDR3 region has 13 residues. V lost 2 bases and J 3 bases, leaving 7 bases between the germline ends. Germline assignment: CDR1 GTSNPN and CDR2 SVGIG (reference sequence). Drawing the rest from reference TRBV30 and TRBJ2-2, the complete variable domain is SQTIHQWPATLVQPVGSPLSLECTVEGTSNPNLYWYRQAAGRGLQLLFYSVGIGQISSEVPQNLSASRPQDRQFILSSKKLLLSDSGFYLCAWSSDYTGELFFGEGSRLTVL.

This clone turned up a few times. The same CDR3 also results from other DNA sequences found in this sample. V usage is TRBV5-1 and J usage is TRBJ2-1; no reliable D call. Trimming removed 0 bases from V and 4 bases from J, with 8 bases in between. The CDR3 spans 14 residues. Germline CDR1 is SGHRS and CDR2 is YFSETQ. DNA of the CDR3: TGCGCCAGCAGCTTGGCACCCGGGTACAATGAGCAGTTCTTC. This gives the protein CASSLAPGYNEQFF.

This clone was observed a few times. Other nucleotide sequences in the sample specify the same CDR3. The rearrangement uses TRBV12-5 and TRBJ2-6; D is perhaps TRBD1 or TRBD2 (5 bases each). Germline CDR1 LGHNT, CDR2 FRNRAP. The CDR3 is 13 residues long. Trimming removed 9 bases at V and 1 base at J, with 7 bases between. CDR3 amino acids: CASGASGANVLTF. The CDR3 DNA reads as TGTGCTAGCGGGGCGTCTGGGGCCAACGTCCTGACTTTC.

This clone was counted between two and nine times. The chain couples TRBV5-1 to TRBJ2-5; D is unclear. CDR1 is SGHRS and CDR2 is YFSETQ in the germline V gene. Deletions cut 1 base from V and 5 bases from J, with 6 bases between. This CDR3 is 12 amino acids long. The CDR3 sequence: CASSLFGETQYF. The CDR3 region has the DNA TGCGCCAGCAGCTTGTTCGGGGAGACCCAGTACTTC. The entire variable domain, with the rest obtained from reference TRBV5-1 and TRBJ2-5, is as follows: KAGVTQTPRYLIKTRGQQVTLSCSPISGHRSVSWYQQTPGQGLQFLFEYFSETQRNKGNFPGRFSGRQFSNSRSEMNVSTLELGDSALYLCASSLFGETQYFGPGTRLLVL.

This clone was counted only a few times. This rearrangement joins TRBV9 to TRBJ2-5, with D tentatively TRBD2 (6 bases). The CDR3 length is 18 residues. From germline, CDR1 is SGDLS and CDR2 YYNGEE. The V and J ends lost 4 bases and 5 bases respectively, with 27 bases between them. This CDR3 reads CASSRLGWRPGPSETQYF. CDR3 DNA: TGTGCCAGCAGCCGACTAGGGTGGAGGCCAGGCCCGTCGGAGACCCAGTACTTC.

This clone has only one observation. The rearrangement links TRBV7-9 to TRBJ2-3; D possibly corresponds to TRBD2 (5 bases). The CDR3 consists of 16 residues. Between the trimmed V and J ends, which lost 3 bases and 0 bases, there was a span of 13 bases. CDR1 and CDR2 (germline): SEHNR, FQNEAQ (reference sequence). Written as DNA, the CDR3 is TGTGCCAGCAGCTTGCCGACTACTGCTAGCACAGATACGCAGTATTTT. Its protein is CASSLPTTASTDTQYF.

As concerns this clone: Other DNA sequences of this sample code for an identical CDR3. The chain couples TRBV29-1 to TRBJ2-5; D uncertain. The germline CDR1 and CDR2 sequences are SQVTM and ANQGSEA. CDR3 length equals 13 residues. V was shortened by 6 bases and J by 4 bases, with 15 bases between the two germline ends. The CDR3 protein is CSVGSGQAETQYF. CDR3 bases: TGCAGCGTGGGGTCGGGCCAAGCAGAGACCCAGTACTTC.

The V and J genes are TRBV6-6 and TRBJ2-1; TRBD2 agrees at 8 bases. CDR3 length: 15 amino acids. The trim removed 2 bases at V and 5 bases at J, leaving 5 bases unmatched. Germline assignment: CDR1 MNHNY and CDR2 SVGAGI (reference sequence). As DNA, the CDR3 is TGTGCCAGCAGTTACGGGGCGGGAGGACACAATGAGCAGTTCTTC. It is translated as CASSYGAGGHNEQFF.

This clone appeared a few times. This chain uses TRBV4-2 with TRBJ2-4, with TRBD2 matching 8 bases. The J segment lost 3 bases and the V segment lost 0 bases, leaving 10 bases of the junction unmatched. The CDR3 is 18 residues long. CDR1 and CDR2 (germline): LGHNA, YNFKEQ. CDR3 sequence (DNA): TGTGCCAGCAGCCAAGATTCGAGCGGGAGTACCGGCAAAAACATTCAGTACTTC. Amino acids: CASSQDSSGSTGKNIQYF.

The sample holds a few counts of this clone. The chain is built from TRBV25-1 and TRBJ2-1; 9 bases agree with TRBD1. Trimming at V came to 4 bases and at J to 9 bases, leaving 10 bases not matched to a gene. Germline CDR1 MGHDK, CDR2 SYGVNS. The length of the CDR3 is 15 residues. The CDR3 region is CASSAGTGTNVEQFF. The CDR3 bases are TGTGCCAGCAGTGCCGGGACAGGGACGAATGTTGAGCAGTTCTTC.

The chain carries TRBV7-9 and TRBJ2-1; D gene uncertain. The V end was cut by 2 bases, the J end by 9 bases, with 17 bases between. From germline, CDR1 is SEHNR and CDR2 FQNEAQ (reference sequence). The CDR3 length is 15 residues. CDR3 sequence reads: CASSLSGGSFTEQFF. The CDR3 DNA reads TGTGCCAGCAGCTTATCGGGCGGCAGCTTTACTGAGCAGTTCTTC.

This chain connects TRBV27 to TRBJ1-2; TRBD1 might be the D (5 bases). The V and J ends lost 4 bases and 5 bases respectively, with 14 bases between them. Germline CDR1 is MNHEY and CDR2 is SMNVEV (reference sequence). The CDR3 is 14 amino acids. CDR3 sequence: CASSSNPGQYGYTF. DNA for the CDR3: TGTGCCAGCAGTTCAAATCCAGGGCAATATGGCTACACCTTC.

The chain links TRBV30 to TRBJ2-1; 10 positions agree with TRBD2. V gave up 2 bases and J gave up 10 bases; unmatched junction bases: 2. The CDR3 runs to 12 residues. The germline V gene encodes CDR1 GTSNPN and CDR2 SVGIG (reference sequence). CDR3 sequence (DNA): TGTGCCTGGAGTTTAGCGGGAGGAGAGCAGTTCTTC. Amino acid sequence: CAWSLAGGEQFF.